These T cell receptor beta chains were read from a single sample in a study of cytomegalovirus exposure and HLA in healthy donors. Clones were read by immunoSEQ multiplex PCR, and TCRdb kept only the in-frame ones, dropping some. This table has about 68,000 clones, about 81% appearing once. The specimen sequenced was PBMCs. These TCRs come from a human donor in good health. Each CDR3 is given with its conserved first and last residue. Each record gives: D gene, CDR3 length, V gene, J gene, clone size, CDR3 protein, CDR3 DNA. A D gene is named only where the DNA matches it firmly. Only some rows state a clone size, as once, few, many or a class for expanded clones.

d_gene: NA
len: 16
v_gene: TRBV5-1
j_gene: TRBJ1-4
abundance: NA
CDR3aa: CASSPRPGQTNEKLFF
CDR3nt: TGCGCCAGCAGCCCGAGACCTGGACAGACTAATGAAAAACTGTTTTTT

d_gene: TRBD1
len: 17
v_gene: TRBV4-3
j_gene: TRBJ1-1
abundance: once
CDR3aa: CASSRARTGWGNTEAFF
CDR3nt: TGCGCCAGCAGCCGAGCAAGGACAGGGTGGGGGAACACTGAAGCTTTCTTT

d_gene: NA
len: 16
v_gene: TRBV19
j_gene: TRBJ2-6
abundance: once
CDR3aa: CASSPHEFSGANVLTF
CDR3nt: TGTGCCAGTAGTCCCCATGAGTTCTCTGGGGCCAACGTCCTGACTTTC

d_gene: TRBD1
len: 14
v_gene: TRBV4-3
j_gene: TRBJ1-2
abundance: NA
CDR3aa: CASSPGQGPYGYTF
CDR3nt: TGCGCCAGCAGCCCCGGACAGGGCCCCTATGGCTACACCTTC

d_gene: TRBD2
len: 15
v_gene: TRBV7-8
j_gene: TRBJ2-5
abundance: NA
CDR3aa: CASSLVPGGWETQYF
CDR3nt: TGTGCCAGCAGCTTAGTACCGGGGGGGTGGGAGACCCAGTACTTC

d_gene: NA
len: 14
v_gene: TRBV28
j_gene: TRBJ1-6
abundance: NA
CDR3aa: CASSLSQKNSPLHF
CDR3nt: TGTGCCAGCAGTTTGTCACAGAAAAATTCACCCCTCCACTTT

d_gene: TRBD1
len: 14
v_gene: TRBV5-1
j_gene: TRBJ2-5
abundance: NA
CDR3aa: CASSMTGSGETQYF
CDR3nt: TGCGCCAGCAGCATGACAGGGTCTGGGGAGACCCAGTACTTC

d_gene: TRBD1
len: 14
v_gene: TRBV15
j_gene: TRBJ2-7
abundance: NA
CDR3aa: CATSSRDSDYEQYF
CDR3nt: TGTGCCACCAGCAGCCGGGACAGTGACTACGAGCAGTACTTC

d_gene: NA
len: 14
v_gene: TRBV7-9
j_gene: TRBJ2-1
abundance: NA
CDR3aa: CASSFRGPGNEQFF
CDR3nt: TGTGCCAGCAGCTTCCGAGGCCCCGGGAATGAGCAGTTCTTC

d_gene: TRBD1
len: 19
v_gene: TRBV9
j_gene: TRBJ1-3
abundance: NA
CDR3aa: CASSVEGVRQGERGNTIYF
CDR3nt: TGTGCCAGCAGCGTAGAAGGTGTGAGACAGGGGGAGAGAGGAAACACCATATATTTT

d_gene: NA
len: 13
v_gene: TRBV6-5
j_gene: TRBJ2-1
abundance: NA
CDR3aa: CASSPPWQNEQFF
CDR3nt: TGTGCCAGCAGTCCCCCATGGCAGAATGAGCAGTTCTTC

d_gene: NA
len: 14
v_gene: TRBV5-4
j_gene: TRBJ2-3
abundance: NA
CDR3aa: CASSLVGAADTQYF
CDR3nt: TGTGCCAGCAGCTTGGTGGGGGCCGCAGATACGCAGTATTTT

d_gene: NA
len: 15
v_gene: TRBV5-4
j_gene: TRBJ2-3
abundance: NA
CDR3aa: CASSLVQLSTDTQYF
CDR3nt: TGTGCCAGCAGCTTGGTTCAGTTGAGCACAGATACGCAGTATTTT

d_gene: TRBD2
len: 14
v_gene: TRBV5-1
j_gene: TRBJ2-3
abundance: NA
CDR3aa: CASSLSGGTDTQYF
CDR3nt: TGCGCCAGCAGCTTGTCGGGGGGGACAGATACGCAGTATTTT

d_gene: NA
len: 11
v_gene: TRBV29-1
j_gene: TRBJ2-3
abundance: NA
CDR3aa: CSVAPTDTQYF
CDR3nt: TGCAGCGTTGCACCTACCGATACGCAGTATTTT

d_gene: NA
len: 14
v_gene: TRBV19
j_gene: TRBJ2-7
abundance: few
CDR3aa: CASRQGVSSYEQYF
CDR3nt: TGTGCCAGTAGACAAGGGGTCAGTTCCTACGAGCAGTACTTC

d_gene: TRBD2
len: 13
v_gene: TRBV29-1
j_gene: TRBJ2-1
abundance: once
CDR3aa: CSFTSGGANEQFF
CDR3nt: TGCAGCTTTACTAGCGGGGGGGCTAATGAGCAGTTCTTC

d_gene: TRBD2
len: 15
v_gene: TRBV7-2
j_gene: TRBJ2-3
abundance: NA
CDR3aa: CASSLVAGPTDTQYF
CDR3nt: TGTGCCAGCAGCTTAGTAGCGGGGCCCACAGATACGCAGTATTTT

d_gene: NA
len: 13
v_gene: TRBV7-9
j_gene: TRBJ1-2
abundance: few
CDR3aa: CASSLGTMRGYTF
CDR3nt: TGTGCCAGCAGCTTGGGGACAATGAGGGGCTACACCTTC

d_gene: NA
len: 16
v_gene: TRBV9
j_gene: TRBJ2-7
abundance: NA
CDR3aa: CASSVGVTETSYEQYF
CDR3nt: TGTGCCAGCAGCGTAGGCGTGACAGAAACTTCCTACGAGCAGTACTTC

d_gene: NA
len: 15
v_gene: TRBV4-1
j_gene: TRBJ2-2
abundance: NA
CDR3aa: CASSSQGLNTGELFF
CDR3nt: TGCGCCAGCAGCTCCCAGGGTCTCAACACCGGGGAGCTGTTTTTT

d_gene: TRBD1
len: 18
v_gene: TRBV7-3
j_gene: TRBJ2-6
abundance: few
CDR3aa: CASSLSGTGISGANVLTF
CDR3nt: TGTGCCAGCAGCTTATCCGGGACAGGGATCTCTGGGGCCAACGTCCTGACTTTC

d_gene: NA
len: 15
v_gene: TRBV7-8
j_gene: TRBJ2-1
abundance: NA
CDR3aa: CASSLSYRENNEQFF
CDR3nt: TGTGCCAGCAGCTTGAGCTACAGGGAAAACAATGAGCAGTTCTTC

d_gene: TRBD2
len: 15
v_gene: TRBV6-6
j_gene: TRBJ2-1
abundance: NA
CDR3aa: CASSQAGGVYNEQFF
CDR3nt: TGTGCCAGCAGCCAAGCGGGGGGTGTTTACAATGAGCAGTTCTTC

d_gene: NA
len: 15
v_gene: TRBV7-9
j_gene: TRBJ1-1
abundance: NA
CDR3aa: CASSLERGAVTEAFF
CDR3nt: TGTGCCAGCAGCTTAGAGCGGGGGGCTGTTACTGAAGCTTTCTTT

d_gene: TRBD2
len: 15
v_gene: TRBV19
j_gene: TRBJ2-5
abundance: NA
CDR3aa: CASSTPSGAQETQYF
CDR3nt: TGTGCCAGTAGTACCCCTAGCGGGGCCCAAGAGACCCAGTACTTC

d_gene: TRBD2
len: 16
v_gene: TRBV2
j_gene: TRBJ2-3
abundance: NA
CDR3aa: CASSEGLAGGSPTQYF
CDR3nt: TGTGCCAGCAGTGAAGGGCTAGCGGGGGGGTCTCCTACGCAGTATTTT

d_gene: NA
len: 14
v_gene: TRBV5-4
j_gene: TRBJ1-5
abundance: NA
CDR3aa: CASSLQGEGQPQHF
CDR3nt: TGTGCCAGCAGCTTGCAAGGGGAAGGTCAGCCCCAGCATTTT

d_gene: TRBD1
len: 16
v_gene: TRBV9
j_gene: TRBJ1-1
abundance: NA
CDR3aa: CASSGRDRGTGAEAFF
CDR3nt: TGTGCCAGCAGCGGCCGGGACAGGGGGACGGGCGCTGAAGCTTTCTTT

d_gene: NA
len: 11
v_gene: TRBV14
j_gene: TRBJ1-1
abundance: NA
CDR3aa: CASSQDVRAFF
CDR3nt: TGTGCCAGCAGCCAAGATGTTAGAGCTTTCTTT

d_gene: TRBD1
len: 15
v_gene: TRBV11-2
j_gene: TRBJ1-6
abundance: NA
CDR3aa: CASSLGGQGNSPLHF
CDR3nt: TGTGCCAGCAGCTTAGGGGGACAGGGGAATTCACCCCTCCACTTT

d_gene: NA
len: 16
v_gene: TRBV19
j_gene: TRBJ2-4
abundance: NA
CDR3aa: CASSKTTGTIQNIQYF
CDR3nt: TGTGCCAGTAGTAAAACTACCGGGACAATCCAAAACATTCAGTACTTC

d_gene: TRBD1
len: 15
v_gene: TRBV6-6
j_gene: TRBJ1-6
abundance: NA
CDR3aa: CASSSPGGINSPLHF
CDR3nt: TGTGCCAGCAGTTCTCCAGGGGGGATTAATTCACCCCTCCACTTT

d_gene: NA
len: 11
v_gene: TRBV20-1
j_gene: TRBJ1-5
abundance: NA
CDR3aa: CSATSNQPQHF
CDR3nt: TGCAGTGCTACGAGCAATCAGCCCCAGCATTTT

d_gene: NA
len: 13
v_gene: TRBV7-6
j_gene: TRBJ1-2
abundance: NA
CDR3aa: CASSLEGSHGYTF
CDR3nt: TGTGCCAGCAGCTTAGAGGGGTCCCATGGCTACACCTTC

d_gene: NA
len: 13
v_gene: TRBV4-1
j_gene: TRBJ1-2
abundance: NA
CDR3aa: CASSQDPGCGYTF
CDR3nt: TGCGCCAGCAGCCAAGATCCGGGTTGTGGCTACACCTTC

d_gene: NA
len: 15
v_gene: TRBV6-1
j_gene: TRBJ2-5
abundance: once
CDR3aa: CASSGWTVDQETQYF
CDR3nt: TGTGCCAGCAGTGGTTGGACAGTAGACCAAGAGACCCAGTACTTC

d_gene: TRBD1
len: 17
v_gene: TRBV19
j_gene: TRBJ2-4
abundance: NA
CDR3aa: CASSTQRTGNSADIQYF
CDR3nt: TGTGCCAGTAGTACCCAGAGGACAGGGAATTCGGCGGACATTCAGTACTTC

d_gene: TRBD1
len: 15
v_gene: TRBV5-1
j_gene: TRBJ1-4
abundance: NA
CDR3aa: CASSNQGQGREKLFF
CDR3nt: TGCGCCAGCAGCAACCAGGGACAGGGGCGTGAAAAACTGTTTTTT

d_gene: TRBD1
len: 12
v_gene: TRBV19
j_gene: TRBJ1-1
abundance: NA
CDR3aa: CASNNRGWEAFF
CDR3nt: TGTGCCAGTAACAACAGGGGGTGGGAAGCTTTCTTT

d_gene: TRBD1
len: 15
v_gene: TRBV15
j_gene: TRBJ2-1
abundance: NA
CDR3aa: CATSRTGGEVNEQFF
CDR3nt: TGTGCCACCAGCAGAACAGGGGGCGAAGTCAATGAGCAGTTCTTC

d_gene: TRBD1
len: 13
v_gene: TRBV6-5
j_gene: TRBJ1-1
abundance: NA
CDR3aa: CASSWGQGGEAFF
CDR3nt: TGTGCCAGCAGTTGGGGACAGGGAGGGGAAGCTTTCTTT

d_gene: NA
len: 12
v_gene: TRBV29-1
j_gene: TRBJ2-7
abundance: NA
CDR3aa: CSVWGSSYEQYF
CDR3nt: TGCAGCGTTTGGGGCAGCTCCTACGAGCAGTACTTC

d_gene: NA
len: 12
v_gene: TRBV28
j_gene: TRBJ1-2
abundance: few
CDR3aa: CASSELVWGYTF
CDR3nt: TGTGCCAGCAGTGAGTTAGTGTGGGGCTACACCTTC

d_gene: NA
len: 16
v_gene: TRBV7-6
j_gene: TRBJ2-7
abundance: NA
CDR3aa: CASSPGRTGLSYEQYF
CDR3nt: TGTGCCAGCAGCCCAGGACGAACAGGGCTCTCCTACGAGCAGTACTTC

d_gene: TRBD1
len: 13
v_gene: TRBV27
j_gene: TRBJ1-1
abundance: few
CDR3aa: CASRQTGEWKAFF
CDR3nt: TGTGCCAGCAGACAAACAGGGGAGTGGAAAGCTTTCTTT

d_gene: NA
len: 15
v_gene: TRBV5-1
j_gene: TRBJ2-3
abundance: NA
CDR3aa: CASSDQGRSTDTQYF
CDR3nt: TGCGCCAGCAGCGATCAGGGTAGGAGCACAGATACGCAGTATTTT

d_gene: NA
len: 15
v_gene: TRBV4-3
j_gene: TRBJ1-2
abundance: NA
CDR3aa: CASSPATDSTYGYPF
CDR3nt: TGCGCCAGCAGCCCCGCGACAGACAGCACCTATGGCTACCCCTTC

d_gene: TRBD2
len: 15
v_gene: TRBV5-4
j_gene: TRBJ2-3
abundance: few
CDR3aa: CASSIRTSGGAAQYF
CDR3nt: TGTGCCAGCAGCATTAGGACTAGCGGGGGGGCGGCGCAGTATTTT

d_gene: NA
len: 16
v_gene: TRBV5-1
j_gene: TRBJ2-1
abundance: NA
CDR3aa: CASSLAGRGSYNEQFF
CDR3nt: TGCGCCAGCAGCTTGGCAGGGCGGGGCTCCTACAATGAGCAGTTCTTC

d_gene: TRBD1
len: 15
v_gene: TRBV7-9
j_gene: TRBJ2-1
abundance: NA
CDR3aa: CASSFGTGDYNEQFF
CDR3nt: TGTGCCAGCAGCTTCGGGACAGGGGACTACAATGAGCAGTTCTTC

d_gene: TRBD1
len: 16
v_gene: TRBV5-4
j_gene: TRBJ1-1
abundance: NA
CDR3aa: CASSGGQGTENTEAFF
CDR3nt: TGTGCCAGCAGCGGGGGACAGGGGACGGAGAACACTGAAGCTTTCTTT

d_gene: NA
len: 14
v_gene: TRBV10-2
j_gene: TRBJ1-2
abundance: NA
CDR3aa: CASSDMQGNYGYTF
CDR3nt: TGCGCCAGCAGTGATATGCAGGGTAACTATGGCTACACCTTC

d_gene: NA
len: 13
v_gene: TRBV28
j_gene: TRBJ1-1
abundance: NA
CDR3aa: CASSLKGWRGAFF
CDR3nt: TGTGCCAGCAGTTTGAAGGGTTGGAGGGGAGCTTTCTTT

d_gene: NA
len: 12
v_gene: TRBV4-3
j_gene: TRBJ1-1
abundance: NA
CDR3aa: CASSRPGAEAFF
CDR3nt: TGCGCCAGCAGCCGGCCGGGGGCTGAAGCTTTCTTT

d_gene: NA
len: 15
v_gene: TRBV7-9
j_gene: TRBJ1-2
abundance: once
CDR3aa: CASSLAQGGRHGYTF
CDR3nt: TGTGCCAGCAGCTTAGCTCAGGGAGGCCGGCATGGCTACACCTTC

d_gene: NA
len: 14
v_gene: TRBV6-5
j_gene: TRBJ2-7
abundance: NA
CDR3aa: CASTQPGTPYEQYF
CDR3nt: TGTGCCAGCACCCAGCCCGGGACACCTTACGAGCAGTACTTC

d_gene: NA
len: 14
v_gene: TRBV5-4
j_gene: TRBJ1-2
abundance: NA
CDR3aa: CASSLGQVFYGYTF
CDR3nt: TGTGCCAGCAGCTTGGGACAGGTCTTCTATGGCTACACCTTC

d_gene: NA
len: 15
v_gene: TRBV30
j_gene: TRBJ1-1
abundance: NA
CDR3aa: CAWSPDSLTNTEAFF
CDR3nt: TGTGCCTGGAGTCCGGACTCCTTAACGAACACTGAAGCTTTCTTT

d_gene: NA
len: 15
v_gene: TRBV7-8
j_gene: TRBJ1-3
abundance: NA
CDR3aa: CASSFRGGAGDTIYF
CDR3nt: TGTGCCAGCAGCTTTCGGGGGGGCGCGGGGGACACCATATATTTT